These 18 T cell receptor beta chains came from one sample sequenced in a study of blood T cell repertoires in COVID-19. Libraries were prepared by immunoSEQ multiplex PCR; TCRdb keeps only in-frame clonotypes and omits some of them. The sample contains fewer than 350,000 clones, roughly nine tenths of which appear only once. The sequenced material came from PBMCs or T cells enriched from blood (not recorded which). The receptors stem from a woman in her thirties or forties who had recovered from COVID-19.

The chain has TRBV30 and TRBJ2-5, with 9 bases lining up with TRBD1. The CDR3 length is 13 residues. J was trimmed by 7 bases and V by 4 bases; bases with no gene match: 7. The germline V gene has CDR1 GTSNPN and CDR2 SVGIG (reference sequence). DNA for the CDR3: TGTGCCTGGACAAGGACAGGGGTGGCGACCCAGTACTTC. Translated: CAWTRTGVATQYF.

This chain connects TRBV2 to TRBJ1-5, with 7 nucleotides matching TRBD1. Germline loops: CDR1 SNHLY, CDR2 FYNNEI. V lost 6 bases, J lost 2 bases, and 7 bases stayed unmatched. This CDR3 has 15 amino acids. DNA of the CDR3: TGTGCCAGCAGCACTGGACAGGTTGGCAATCAGCCCCAGCATTTT. It specifies CASSTGQVGNQPQHF.

This chain links TRBV30 with TRBJ2-1; TRBD2 agrees at 13 bases. V lost 4 bases, J lost 5 bases, and 5 bases stayed unmatched. Germline V lookup: CDR1 GTSNPN, CDR2 SVGIG (reference sequence). This CDR3 contains 15 residues. CDR3 region: CAWTSGLAGNNEQFF. CDR3 coding DNA: TGTGCCTGGACCTCGGGACTAGCGGGAAACAATGAGCAGTTCTTC.

This clone occurred a few times. The gene calls are TRBV7-9 and TRBJ1-1; TRBD1 agrees at 9 bases. CDR1 and CDR2 from the germline V gene are SEHNR and FQNEAQ (reference sequence). Trimming removed 5 bases from V and 5 bases from J; junction bases left unmatched: 9. This CDR3 contains 15 residues. The CDR3 spells CASSPGQGWYTEAFF. The CDR3 DNA sequence: TGTGCCAGCAGCCCCGGACAGGGGTGGTATACTGAAGCTTTCTTT.

The chain is built from TRBV30 and TRBJ2-6, with TRBD2 identical over 7 bases. Germline lookup yields CDR1 GTSNPN and CDR2 SVGIG (reference sequence). After removal of 0 bases from V and 1 base from J, the junction contained 0 bases not matched to a gene. This CDR3 comprises 15 residues. The CDR3 DNA sequence: TGTGCCTGGAGTGTCGGGGGGTCTGGGGCCAACGTCCTGACTTTC. Protein product: CAWSVGGSGANVLTF.

This clone was seen once. This chain connects TRBV25-1 to TRBJ1-1; D is possibly TRBD1 (6 bases). Trimming removed 6 bases from V and 1 base from J, with 9 bases in between. The germline V gene encodes CDR1 MGHDK and CDR2 SYGVNS. The CDR3 runs to 13 residues. The CDR3: CASRGQPNTEAFF. Written as DNA, the CDR3 is TGTGCCAGCAGAGGACAGCCGAACACTGAAGCTTTCTTT.

This rearrangement joins TRBV7-2 to TRBJ1-3; D is uncertain. With 2 bases removed from V and 4 bases from J, the gap between germline ends came to 12 bases. CDR1 and CDR2 from the germline V gene are SGHTA and FQGNSA. The CDR3 contains 15 residues. The CDR3 sequence: CASSLYTAGGNTIYF. DNA for the CDR3: TGTGCCAGCAGCTTATATACAGCAGGCGGAAACACCATATATTTT. The whole variable domain, remainder taken from reference TRBV7-2 and TRBJ1-3, is GAGVSQSPSNKVTEKGKDVELRCDPISGHTALYWYRQSLGQGLEFLIYFQGNSAPDKSGLPSDRFSAERTGGSVSTLTIQRTQQEDSAVYLCASSLYTAGGNTIYFGEGSWLTVV.

The J gene is TRBJ2-7, the V gene TRBV6-5, with TRBD1 matching over 7 bases. The CDR3 is 13 amino acids. The V segment lost 6 bases and the J segment 1 base; nucleotides outside the gene matches: 3. Germline V gives CDR1 MNHEY, CDR2 SVGAGI. In DNA form, the CDR3 reads TGTGCCAGCAGGGACAGGCCTTCCTACGAGCAGTACTTC. Its protein is CASRDRPSYEQYF.

The CDR3 reads CASSPIMDWGQGFHEQYF. In nucleotides, the CDR3 is TGCGCCAGCAGCCCAATTATGGACTGGGGACAGGGGTTCCACGAGCAGTACTTC. V is TRBV4-1 and J is TRBJ2-7; 10 bases are a match to TRBD1. Losses at the gene ends were 4 bases for V and 5 bases for J; bases not matched to a gene: 17. Germline V lookup: CDR1 MGHRA, CDR2 YSYEKL. The CDR3 is 18 residues long.

In this sample, this clone turned up a few times. The gene calls are TRBV2 and TRBJ2-7; TRBD1 aligns across 9 bases. CDR1 and CDR2 (germline): SNHLY, FYNNEI. The CDR3 extends over 15 amino acids. The CDR3 bases are TGTGCAGGAAGTCCCGGGACAGGGTTGTTCTACGAGCAGTACTTC. As protein: CAGSPGTGLFYEQYF.

As for this clone: Other DNA sequences in this specimen translate into the identical CDR3. The V and J genes are TRBV3-1 (or the pseudogene TRBV3-2) and TRBJ2-7, with D possibly being TRBD1 (6 bases). CDR1 and CDR2 from the germline V gene are LGHDT and YNNKEL (reference sequence). The V gene lost 2 bases and the J gene lost 4 bases, with 6 bases spanning the gap. This CDR3 is built from 12 residues. This chain's CDR3 is CASSQQGYEQYF. CDR3 DNA sequence: TGTGCCAGCAGCCAACAGGGGTACGAGCAGTACTTC.

This rearrangement joins TRBV3-1 (or the pseudogene TRBV3-2) to TRBJ1-4; no clear D gene. The CDR3 consists of 14 residues. CDR1 is LGHDT and CDR2 is YNNKEL in the germline V gene (reference sequence). V dropped 0 bases and J dropped 14 bases, with 16 bases sitting between them. CDR3 protein: CASSQDAPNPELFF. CDR3 sequence (DNA): TGTGCCAGCAGCCAAGATGCCCCGAATCCCGAGCTGTTTTTT.

The V gene is TRBV19, the J gene TRBJ1-1, with D tentatively TRBD1 (6 bases). V lost 3 bases to trimming and J lost 1 base, with 9 bases between them. CDR3 size: 14 residues. Germline loops: CDR1 LNHDA, CDR2 SQIVND (reference sequence). Here the CDR3 reads CASSIETGNTEAFF. CDR3 coding DNA: TGTGCCAGTAGTATCGAGACAGGGAACACTGAAGCTTTCTTT.

This clone was seen a single time. The chain is built from TRBV6-1 and TRBJ1-2; possibly TRBD1 for D (6 bases). Trimming stripped 1 base from V and 6 bases from J, with 12 bases between. Germline V gene sequence: CDR1 MNHNS, CDR2 SASEGT. The CDR3 extends over 14 amino acids. DNA of the CDR3: TGTGCCAGCAGTGAAGTTAGGGGGTCCCATGGCTACACCTTC. Translation gives CASSEVRGSHGYTF.

V gene TRBV7-3 combines with J gene TRBJ1-1; D might be TRBD1 (5 bases). V lost 3 bases to trimming and J lost 5 bases, with 10 bases between them. The CDR3 runs to 13 residues. CDR1 is SGHTA, CDR2 FQGTGA, per germline. The CDR3: CASSFGEGTEAFF. The CDR3 DNA is TGTGCCAGCAGCTTCGGGGAGGGGACTGAAGCTTTCTTT.

V and J are TRBV7-9 and TRBJ2-1; tentatively, D is TRBD2 (6 bases). This CDR3 has 16 amino acids. Germline V lookup: CDR1 SEHNR, CDR2 FQNEAQ (reference sequence). Trimming took 0 bases from V and 7 from J, leaving 16 bases between them. DNA of the CDR3: TGTGCCAGCAGCTTAGCCCGCGGTAGGAGGGGAAATGAGCAGTTCTTC. Translated: CASSLARGRRGNEQFF.

The chain joins TRBV7-3 to TRBJ2-6; D call uncertain. The CDR3 has 15 residues. Trimming removed 5 bases at V and 0 bases at J, with 8 bases between. CDR1 is SGHTA and CDR2 is FQGTGA in the germline V gene. The DNA for the CDR3 is TGTGCCAGCAGCCCGCCGGGCTCTGGGGCCAACGTCCTGACTTTC. This translates into CASSPPGSGANVLTF.

This chain uses TRBV7-3 with TRBJ2-1, with 8 bases that match TRBD1. The CDR3 spans 14 residues. Trimming took 1 base from V and 5 from J; bases not matched to a gene: 1. The germline gives CDR1 SGHTA, CDR2 FQGTGA. This CDR3 reads CASSLMGQDNEQFF. The CDR3 DNA reads TGTGCCAGCAGCTTAATGGGACAGGACAATGAGCAGTTCTTC.